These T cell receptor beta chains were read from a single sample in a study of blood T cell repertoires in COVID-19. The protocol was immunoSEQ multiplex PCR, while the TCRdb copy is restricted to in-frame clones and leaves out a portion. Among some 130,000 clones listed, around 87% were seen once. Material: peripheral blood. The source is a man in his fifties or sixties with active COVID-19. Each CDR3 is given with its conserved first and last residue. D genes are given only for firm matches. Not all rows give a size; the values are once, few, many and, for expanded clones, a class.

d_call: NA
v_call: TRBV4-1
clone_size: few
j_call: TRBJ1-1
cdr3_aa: CASSQGPPRALNTEAFF
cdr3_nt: TGCGCCAGCAGCCAGGGTCCCCCGAGGGCGTTAAACACTGAAGCTTTCTTT

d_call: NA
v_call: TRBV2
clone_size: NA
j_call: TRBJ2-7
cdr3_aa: CASSSPGLSREQYF
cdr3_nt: TGTGCCAGCAGTTCCCCGGGACTTTCCCGCGAGCAGTACTTC

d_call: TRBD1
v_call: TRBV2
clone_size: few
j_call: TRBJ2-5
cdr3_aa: CASSLDRGKTQYF
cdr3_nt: TGTGCCAGCAGTCTTGACAGGGGAAAGACCCAGTACTTC

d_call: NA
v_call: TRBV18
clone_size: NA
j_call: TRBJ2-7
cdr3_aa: CASSRMQGLSEQYF
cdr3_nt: TGTGCCAGCTCACGTATGCAGGGCCTTAGCGAGCAGTACTTC

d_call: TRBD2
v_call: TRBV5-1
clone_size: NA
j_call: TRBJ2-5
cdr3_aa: CASSFSGDRQETQYF
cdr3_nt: TGCGCCAGCAGCTTTAGCGGGGATCGACAAGAGACCCAGTACTTC

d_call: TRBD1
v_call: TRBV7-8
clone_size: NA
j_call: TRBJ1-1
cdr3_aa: CASSLRTGVSEAFF
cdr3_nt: TGTGCCAGCAGCTTACGAACAGGGGTGAGTGAAGCTTTCTTT

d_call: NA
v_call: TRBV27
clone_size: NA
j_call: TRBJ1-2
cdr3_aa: CASSLWATRDDYGYTF
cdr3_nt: TGTGCCAGCAGTTTATGGGCGACCAGAGATGACTATGGCTACACCTTC

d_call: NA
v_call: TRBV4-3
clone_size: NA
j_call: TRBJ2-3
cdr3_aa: CASSPLVGDTDTQYF
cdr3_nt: TGCGCCAGCAGCCCTCTAGTCGGGGACACAGATACGCAGTATTTT

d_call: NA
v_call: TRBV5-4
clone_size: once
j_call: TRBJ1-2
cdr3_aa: CASSPGGGYYGYTF
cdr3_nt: TGTGCCAGCAGCCCCGGCGGGGGTTACTATGGCTACACCTTC

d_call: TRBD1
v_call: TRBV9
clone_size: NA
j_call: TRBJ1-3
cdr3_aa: CASSVDPTGVGNTIYF
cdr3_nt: TGTGCCAGCAGCGTAGACCCTACAGGGGTAGGAAACACCATATATTTT

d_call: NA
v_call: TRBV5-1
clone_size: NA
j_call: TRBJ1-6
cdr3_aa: CASSSEVHNSPLHF
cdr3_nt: TGCGCCAGCAGCTCAGAGGTACATAATTCACCCCTCCACTTT

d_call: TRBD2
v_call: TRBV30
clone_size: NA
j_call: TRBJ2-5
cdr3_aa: CAWSVQASGETQYF
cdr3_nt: TGTGCCTGGAGTGTACAGGCTAGCGGGGAGACCCAGTACTTC

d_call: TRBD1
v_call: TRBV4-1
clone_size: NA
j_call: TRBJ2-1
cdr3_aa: CASSQGPGQGTYNEQFF
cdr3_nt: TGCGCCAGCAGCCAAGGACCGGGACAGGGTACCTACAATGAGCAGTTCTTC